The following is a T cell receptor beta chain sequence with its context. The protocol was immunoSEQ multiplex PCR, while the TCRdb copy is restricted to in-frame clones and leaves out a portion. Among approximately 210,000 clones listed, 84% were seen once. This sample was included in a study of blood T cell repertoires in COVID-19. For the study at large: Samples representing acute and convalescent COVID-19 were sourced from the United States, Italy and Spain. T cells, B-cell-depleted T cells, or PBMCs provided the cDNA or gDNA that served as material.

Germline loops: CDR1 SGHNT, CDR2 YENEEA. The CDR3 extends over 17 amino acids. V was pared by 1 base and J by 6 bases, with 11 bases of the junction left unmatched. The TCR was taken from a woman between 50 and 59 years old with active or convalescent COVID-19. The sequenced sample was peripheral blood. The V and J genes are TRBV11-3 and TRBJ2-3, with 9 bases fitting TRBD2. Written as DNA, the CDR3 is TGTGCCAGCAGCTTAGGTAGCGGGGGACCTCATGGGGATACGCAGTATTTT. Translated, it gives CASSLGSGGPHGDTQYF.